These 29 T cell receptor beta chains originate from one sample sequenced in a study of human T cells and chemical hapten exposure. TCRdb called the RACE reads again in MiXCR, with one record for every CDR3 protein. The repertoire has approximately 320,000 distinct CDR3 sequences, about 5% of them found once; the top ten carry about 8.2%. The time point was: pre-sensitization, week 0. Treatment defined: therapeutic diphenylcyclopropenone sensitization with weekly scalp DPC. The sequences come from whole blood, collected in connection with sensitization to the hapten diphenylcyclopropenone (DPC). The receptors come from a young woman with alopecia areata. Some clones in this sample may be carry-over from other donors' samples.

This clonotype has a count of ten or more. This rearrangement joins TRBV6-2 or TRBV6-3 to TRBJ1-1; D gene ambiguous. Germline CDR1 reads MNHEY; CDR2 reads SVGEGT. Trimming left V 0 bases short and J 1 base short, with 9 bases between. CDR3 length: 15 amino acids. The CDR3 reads CASSYSALSNTEAFF. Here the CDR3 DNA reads TGTGCCAGCAGTTACTCTGCCCTATCGAACACTGAAGCTTTCTTT.

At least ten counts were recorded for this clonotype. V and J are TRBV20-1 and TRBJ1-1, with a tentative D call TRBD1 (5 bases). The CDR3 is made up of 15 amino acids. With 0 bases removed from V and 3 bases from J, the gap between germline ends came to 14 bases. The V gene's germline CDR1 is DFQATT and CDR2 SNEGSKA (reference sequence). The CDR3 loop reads CSARDWGRVDTEAFF. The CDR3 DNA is TGCAGTGCTAGAGATTGGGGCAGGGTGGACACTGAAGCTTTCTTT.

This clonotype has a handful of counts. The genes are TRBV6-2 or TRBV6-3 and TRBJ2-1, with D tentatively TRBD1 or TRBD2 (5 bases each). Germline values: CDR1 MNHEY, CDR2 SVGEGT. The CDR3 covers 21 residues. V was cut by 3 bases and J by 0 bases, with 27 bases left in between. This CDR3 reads CASSYSSPYMRGRGSYNEQFF. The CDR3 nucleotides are TGTGCCAGCAGTTATTCGAGTCCCTACATGAGGGGAAGGGGCTCCTACAATGAGCAGTTCTTC.

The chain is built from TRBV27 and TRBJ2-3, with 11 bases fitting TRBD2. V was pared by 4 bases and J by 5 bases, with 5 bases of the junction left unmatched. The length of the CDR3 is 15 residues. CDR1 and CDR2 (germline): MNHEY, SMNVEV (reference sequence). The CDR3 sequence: CASSSLAGAEDTQYF. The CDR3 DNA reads TGTGCCAGCAGTTCACTAGCGGGGGCGGAAGATACGCAGTATTTT.

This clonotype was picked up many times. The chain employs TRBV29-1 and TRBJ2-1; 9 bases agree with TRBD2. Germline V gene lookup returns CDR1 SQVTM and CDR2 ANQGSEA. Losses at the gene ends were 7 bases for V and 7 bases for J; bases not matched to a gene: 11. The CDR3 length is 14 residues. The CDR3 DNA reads TGCAGCGCTATCCTAGCGGGGTTCGGGAATGAGCAGTTCTTC. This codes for CSAILAGFGNEQFF.

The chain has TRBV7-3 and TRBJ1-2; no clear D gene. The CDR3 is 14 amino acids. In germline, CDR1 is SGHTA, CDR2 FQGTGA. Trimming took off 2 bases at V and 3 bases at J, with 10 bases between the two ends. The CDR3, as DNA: TGTGCCAGCAGCTTAGCGGCCTTTTACTATGGCTACACCTTC. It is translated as CASSLAAFYYGYTF.

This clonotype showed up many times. In DNA, the CDR3 is TGTGCCAGCAGCTTCCTCGCGGTCGGGGGGAGGTCAGATACGCAGTATTTT. It yields the protein CASSFLAVGGRSDTQYF. The rearrangement uses TRBV7-2 and TRBJ2-3; 7 bases map to TRBD2. This CDR3 contains 17 residues. The germline V gene has CDR1 SGHTA and CDR2 FQGNSA. Germline trimming cut 3 bases from V and 4 bases from J; bases unmatched to any gene: 13.

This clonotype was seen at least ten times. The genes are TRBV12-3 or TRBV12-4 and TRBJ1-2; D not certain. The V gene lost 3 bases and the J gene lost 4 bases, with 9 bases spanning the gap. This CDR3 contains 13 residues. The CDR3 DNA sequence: TGTGCCAGCAGTTTCTCAGTTGCCTATGGCTACACCTTC. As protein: CASSFSVAYGYTF.

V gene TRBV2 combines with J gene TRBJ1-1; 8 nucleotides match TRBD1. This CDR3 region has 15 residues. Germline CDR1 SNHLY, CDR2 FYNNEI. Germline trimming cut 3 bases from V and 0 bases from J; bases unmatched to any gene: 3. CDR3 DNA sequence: TGTGCCAGCAGTGACAGGGGGCGCATGAACACTGAAGCTTTCTTT. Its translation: CASSDRGRMNTEAFF.

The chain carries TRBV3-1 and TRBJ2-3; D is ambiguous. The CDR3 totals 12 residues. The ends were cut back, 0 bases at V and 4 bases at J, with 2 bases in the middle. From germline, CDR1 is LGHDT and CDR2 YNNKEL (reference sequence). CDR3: CASSQDSDTQYF. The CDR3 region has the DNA TGTGCCAGCAGCCAAGATTCAGATACGCAGTATTTT.

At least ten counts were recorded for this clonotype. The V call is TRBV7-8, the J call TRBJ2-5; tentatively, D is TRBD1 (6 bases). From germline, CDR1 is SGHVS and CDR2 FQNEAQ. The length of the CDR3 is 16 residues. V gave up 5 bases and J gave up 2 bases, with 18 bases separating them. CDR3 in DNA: TGTGCCAGCAGCAGATACAGGGATACCATTCAAGAGACCCAGTACTTC. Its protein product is CASSRYRDTIQETQYF. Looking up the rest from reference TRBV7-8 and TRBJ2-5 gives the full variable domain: GAGVSQSPRYKVAKRGQDVALRCDPISGHVSLFWYQQALGQGPEFLTYFQNEAQLDKSGLPSDRFFAERPEGSVSTLKIQRTQQEDSAVYLCASSRYRDTIQETQYFGPGTRLLVL.

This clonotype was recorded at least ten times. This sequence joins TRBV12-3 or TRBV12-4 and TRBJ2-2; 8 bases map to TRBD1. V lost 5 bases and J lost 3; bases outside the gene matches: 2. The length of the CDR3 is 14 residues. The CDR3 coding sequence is TGTGCCAGCAGTCGGGACAGGTACACCGGGGAGCTGTTTTTT. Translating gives CASSRDRYTGELFF.

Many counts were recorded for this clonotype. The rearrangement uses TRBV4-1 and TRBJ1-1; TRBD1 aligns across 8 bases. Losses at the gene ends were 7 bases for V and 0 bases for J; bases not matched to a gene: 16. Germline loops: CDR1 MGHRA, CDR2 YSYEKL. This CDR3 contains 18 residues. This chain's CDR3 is CASNRPGGGGQMNTEAFF. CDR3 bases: TGCGCCAGCAATCGACCAGGGGGCGGGGGTCAAATGAACACTGAAGCTTTCTTT.

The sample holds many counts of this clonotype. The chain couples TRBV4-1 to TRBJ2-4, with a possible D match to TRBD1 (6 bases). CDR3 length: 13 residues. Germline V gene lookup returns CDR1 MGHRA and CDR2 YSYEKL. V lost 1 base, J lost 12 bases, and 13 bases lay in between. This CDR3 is CASSQAPGAHQYF. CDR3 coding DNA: TGCGCCAGCAGCCAAGCCCCAGGGGCCCATCAGTACTTC.

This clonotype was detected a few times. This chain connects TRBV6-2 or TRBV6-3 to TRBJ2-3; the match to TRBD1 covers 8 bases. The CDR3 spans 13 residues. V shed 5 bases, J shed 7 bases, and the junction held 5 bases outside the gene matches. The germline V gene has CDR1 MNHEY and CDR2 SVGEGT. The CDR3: CASSRDRPYTQYF. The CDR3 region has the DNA TGTGCCAGCAGTCGGGACAGGCCTTATACGCAGTATTTT.

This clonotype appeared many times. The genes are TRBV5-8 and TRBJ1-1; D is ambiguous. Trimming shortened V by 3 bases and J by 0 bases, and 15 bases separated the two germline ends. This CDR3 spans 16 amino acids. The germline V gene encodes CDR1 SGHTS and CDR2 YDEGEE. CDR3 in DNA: TGTGCCAGCAGCTACCCAGTGACAAGATTGAACACTGAAGCTTTCTTT. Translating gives CASSYPVTRLNTEAFF. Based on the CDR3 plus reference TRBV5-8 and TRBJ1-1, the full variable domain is EAGVTQSPTHLIKTRGQQATLRCSPISGHTSVYWYQQALGLGLQFLLWYDEGEERNRGNFPPRFSGRQFPNYSSELNVNALELEDSALYLCASSYPVTRLNTEAFFGQGTRLTVV.

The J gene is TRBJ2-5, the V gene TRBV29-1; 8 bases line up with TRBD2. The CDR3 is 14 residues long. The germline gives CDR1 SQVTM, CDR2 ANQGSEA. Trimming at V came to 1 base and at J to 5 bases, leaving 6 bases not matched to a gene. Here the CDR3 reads CSVEGAGGGETQYF. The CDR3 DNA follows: TGCAGCGTTGAAGGGGCGGGGGGTGGTGAGACCCAGTACTTC.

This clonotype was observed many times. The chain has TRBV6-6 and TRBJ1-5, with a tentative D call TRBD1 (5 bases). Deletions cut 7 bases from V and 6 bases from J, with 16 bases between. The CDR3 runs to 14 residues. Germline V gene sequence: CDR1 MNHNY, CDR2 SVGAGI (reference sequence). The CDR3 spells CASTHRGRGQPQHF. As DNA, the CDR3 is TGTGCCAGCACCCATCGGGGCCGGGGTCAGCCCCAGCATTTT.

CDR3 in amino acids: CASSLKKGGANYGYTF. The CDR3 coding sequence is TGTGCCAGCAGTTTAAAGAAGGGGGGAGCTAACTATGGCTACACCTTC. The J gene is TRBJ1-2, the V gene TRBV27; TRBD1 might be the D (6 bases). Between the trimmed V and J ends, which lost 2 bases and 0 bases, there was a span of 13 bases. The CDR3 is made up of 16 amino acids. Germline-derived CDR1 and CDR2 are MNHEY and SMNVEV (reference sequence).

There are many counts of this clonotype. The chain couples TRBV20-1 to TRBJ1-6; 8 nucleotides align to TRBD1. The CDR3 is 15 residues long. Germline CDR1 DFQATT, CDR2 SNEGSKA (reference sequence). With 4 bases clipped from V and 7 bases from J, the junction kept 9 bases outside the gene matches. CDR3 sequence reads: CSAKYQGQGNSPLHF. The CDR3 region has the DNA TGCAGTGCTAAATATCAAGGACAGGGAAATTCACCCCTCCACTTT.

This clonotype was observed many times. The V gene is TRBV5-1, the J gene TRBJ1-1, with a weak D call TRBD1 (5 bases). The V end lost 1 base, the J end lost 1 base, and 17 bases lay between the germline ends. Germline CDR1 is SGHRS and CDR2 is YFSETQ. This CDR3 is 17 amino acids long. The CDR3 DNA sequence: TGCGCCAGCAGCTTGTTTTGGGGCAGGACCGGGAACACTGAAGCTTTCTTT. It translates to CASSLFWGRTGNTEAFF.

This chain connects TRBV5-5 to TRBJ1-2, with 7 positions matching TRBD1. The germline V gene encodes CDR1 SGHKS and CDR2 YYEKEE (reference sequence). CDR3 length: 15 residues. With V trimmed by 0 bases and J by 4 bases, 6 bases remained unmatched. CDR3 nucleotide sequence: TGTGCCAGCAGCTTGGTCGGGACAGCCATCTATGGCTACACCTTC. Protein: CASSLVGTAIYGYTF.

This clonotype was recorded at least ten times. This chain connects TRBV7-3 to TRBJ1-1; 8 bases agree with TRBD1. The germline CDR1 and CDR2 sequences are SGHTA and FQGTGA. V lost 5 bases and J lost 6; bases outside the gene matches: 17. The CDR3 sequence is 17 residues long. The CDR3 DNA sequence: TGTGCCAGCAGCCAACAAAAATCCTGGGACAGGCCATCTGAAGCTTTCTTT. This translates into CASSQQKSWDRPSEAFF.

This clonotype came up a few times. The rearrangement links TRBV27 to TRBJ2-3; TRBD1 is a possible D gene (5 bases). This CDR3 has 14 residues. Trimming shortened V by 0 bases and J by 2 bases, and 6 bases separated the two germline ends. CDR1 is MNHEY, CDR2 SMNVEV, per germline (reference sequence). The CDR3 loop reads CASSLSTATDTQYF. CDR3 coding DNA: TGTGCCAGCAGTTTATCGACAGCCACAGATACGCAGTATTTT.

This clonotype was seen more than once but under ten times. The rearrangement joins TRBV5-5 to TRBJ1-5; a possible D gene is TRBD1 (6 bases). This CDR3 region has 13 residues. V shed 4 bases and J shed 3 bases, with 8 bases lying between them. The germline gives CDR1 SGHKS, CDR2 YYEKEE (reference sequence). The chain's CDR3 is CASSGDTNQPQHF. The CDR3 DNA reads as TGTGCCAGCAGCGGGGACACCAATCAGCCCCAGCATTTT.

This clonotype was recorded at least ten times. The CDR3 nucleotides are TGCAGCGTGCCACGACAGGGGGCTTCTAACACTGAAGCTTTCTTT. This codes for CSVPRQGASNTEAFF. This chain connects TRBV29-1 to TRBJ1-1, with TRBD1 matching over 10 bases. CDR1 is SQVTM, CDR2 ANQGSEA, per germline. The CDR3 runs 15 residues. V was clipped by 6 bases and J by 2 bases; unmatched bases: 9.

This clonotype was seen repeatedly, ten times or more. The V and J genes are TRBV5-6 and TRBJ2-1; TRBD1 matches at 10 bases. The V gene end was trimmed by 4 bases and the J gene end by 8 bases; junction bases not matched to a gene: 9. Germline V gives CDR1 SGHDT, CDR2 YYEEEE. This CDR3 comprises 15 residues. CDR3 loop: CASSRWDRGLDEQFF. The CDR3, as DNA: TGTGCCAGCAGCCGGTGGGACAGGGGTTTAGATGAGCAGTTCTTC.

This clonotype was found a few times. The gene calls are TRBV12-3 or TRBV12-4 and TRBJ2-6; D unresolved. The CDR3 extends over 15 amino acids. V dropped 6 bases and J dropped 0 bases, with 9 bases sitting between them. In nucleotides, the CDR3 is TGTGCCAGCAGATACGTCCTCTCTGGGGCCAACGTCCTGACTTTC. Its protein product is CASRYVLSGANVLTF.

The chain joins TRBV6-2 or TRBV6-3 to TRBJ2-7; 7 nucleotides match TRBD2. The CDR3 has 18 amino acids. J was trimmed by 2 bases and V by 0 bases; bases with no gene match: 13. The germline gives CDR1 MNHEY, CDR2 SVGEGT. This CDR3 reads CASSYSIFGDGGTYEQYF. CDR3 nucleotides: TGTGCCAGCAGTTACTCAATTTTCGGAGACGGGGGGACCTACGAGCAGTACTTC.